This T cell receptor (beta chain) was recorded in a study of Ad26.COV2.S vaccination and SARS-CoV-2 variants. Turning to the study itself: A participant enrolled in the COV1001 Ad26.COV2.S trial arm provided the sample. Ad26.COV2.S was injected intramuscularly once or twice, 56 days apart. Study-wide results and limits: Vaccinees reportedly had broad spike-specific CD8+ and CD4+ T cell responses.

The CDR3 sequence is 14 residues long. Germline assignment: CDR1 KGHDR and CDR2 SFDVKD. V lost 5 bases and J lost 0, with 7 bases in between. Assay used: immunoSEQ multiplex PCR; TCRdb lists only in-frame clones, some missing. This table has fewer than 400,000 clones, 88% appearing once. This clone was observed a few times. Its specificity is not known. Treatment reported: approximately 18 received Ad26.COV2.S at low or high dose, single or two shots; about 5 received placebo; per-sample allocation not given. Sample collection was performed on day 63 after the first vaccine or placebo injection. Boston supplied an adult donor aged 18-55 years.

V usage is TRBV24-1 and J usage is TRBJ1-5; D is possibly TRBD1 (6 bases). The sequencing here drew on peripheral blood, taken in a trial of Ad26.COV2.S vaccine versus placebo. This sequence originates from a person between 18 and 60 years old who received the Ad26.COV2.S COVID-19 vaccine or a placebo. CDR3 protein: CATSAGDSNQPQHF. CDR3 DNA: TGTGCCACCAGTGCAGGGGATAGCAATCAGCCCCAGCATTTT.